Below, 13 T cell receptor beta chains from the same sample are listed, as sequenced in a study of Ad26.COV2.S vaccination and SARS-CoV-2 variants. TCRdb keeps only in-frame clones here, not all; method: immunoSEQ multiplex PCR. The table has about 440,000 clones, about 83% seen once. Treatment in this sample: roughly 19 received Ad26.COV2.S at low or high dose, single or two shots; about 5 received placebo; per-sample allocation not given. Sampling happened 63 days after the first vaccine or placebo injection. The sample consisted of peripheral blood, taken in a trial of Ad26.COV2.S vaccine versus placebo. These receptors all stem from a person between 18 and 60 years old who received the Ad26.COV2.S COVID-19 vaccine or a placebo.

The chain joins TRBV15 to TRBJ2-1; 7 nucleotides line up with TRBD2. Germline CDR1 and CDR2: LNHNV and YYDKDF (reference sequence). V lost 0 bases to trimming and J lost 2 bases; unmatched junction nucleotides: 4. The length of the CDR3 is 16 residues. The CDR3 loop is CATSREPSGPYNEQFF. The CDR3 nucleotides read TGTGCCACCAGCAGAGAGCCTAGCGGCCCCTACAATGAGCAGTTCTTC.

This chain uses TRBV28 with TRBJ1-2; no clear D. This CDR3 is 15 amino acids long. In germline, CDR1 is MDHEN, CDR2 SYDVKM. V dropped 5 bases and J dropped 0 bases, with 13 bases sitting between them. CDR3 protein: CASSIMTSANYGYTF. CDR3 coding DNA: TGTGCCAGCAGTATCATGACCTCAGCTAACTATGGCTACACCTTC.

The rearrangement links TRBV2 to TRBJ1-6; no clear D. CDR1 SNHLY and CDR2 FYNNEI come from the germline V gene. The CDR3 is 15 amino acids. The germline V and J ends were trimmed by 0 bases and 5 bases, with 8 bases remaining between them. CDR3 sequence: CASSEAGINNSPLHF. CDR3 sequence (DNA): TGTGCCAGCAGTGAAGCAGGGATTAATAATTCACCCCTCCACTTT.

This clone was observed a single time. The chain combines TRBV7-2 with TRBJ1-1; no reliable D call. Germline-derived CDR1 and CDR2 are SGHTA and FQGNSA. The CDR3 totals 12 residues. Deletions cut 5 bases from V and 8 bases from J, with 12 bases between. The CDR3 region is CASSGRIHEAFF. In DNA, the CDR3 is TGTGCCAGCAGCGGTAGGATCCACGAAGCTTTCTTT. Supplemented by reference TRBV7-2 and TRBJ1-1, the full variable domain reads GAGVSQSPSNKVTEKGKDVELRCDPISGHTALYWYRQSLGQGLEFLIYFQGNSAPDKSGLPSDRFSAERTGGSVSTLTIQRTQQEDSAVYLCASSGRIHEAFFGQGTRLTVV.

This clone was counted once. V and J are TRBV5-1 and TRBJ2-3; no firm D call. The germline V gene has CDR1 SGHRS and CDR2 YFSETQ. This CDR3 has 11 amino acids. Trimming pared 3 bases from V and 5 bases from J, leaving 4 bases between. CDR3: CASSSEDTQYF. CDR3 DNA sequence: TGCGCCAGCAGCTCTGAAGATACGCAGTATTTT.

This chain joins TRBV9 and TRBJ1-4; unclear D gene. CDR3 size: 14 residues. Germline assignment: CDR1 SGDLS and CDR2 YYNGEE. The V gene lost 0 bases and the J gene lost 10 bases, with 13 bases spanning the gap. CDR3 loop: CASSVEAVGGKLFF. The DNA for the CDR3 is TGTGCCAGCAGCGTAGAAGCAGTGGGCGGAAAACTGTTTTTT.

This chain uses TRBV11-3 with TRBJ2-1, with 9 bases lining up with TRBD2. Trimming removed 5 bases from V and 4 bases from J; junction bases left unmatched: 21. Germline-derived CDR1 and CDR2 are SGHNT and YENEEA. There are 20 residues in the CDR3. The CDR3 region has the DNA TGTGCCAGCAGCCACCCAAACGGGGTAGCGGGAGTGGGGGGTTACAATGAGCAGTTCTTC. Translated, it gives CASSHPNGVAGVGGYNEQFF.

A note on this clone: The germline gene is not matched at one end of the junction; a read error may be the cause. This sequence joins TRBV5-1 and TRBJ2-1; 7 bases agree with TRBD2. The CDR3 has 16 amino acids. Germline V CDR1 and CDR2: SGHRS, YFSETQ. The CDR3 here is CASTLSSGGAYNEQFF. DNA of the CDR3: TGCGCCAGCACCTTGAGTTCGGGGGGTGCCTACAATGAGCAGTTCTTC. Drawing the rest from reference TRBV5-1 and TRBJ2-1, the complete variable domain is KAGVTQTPRYLIKTRGQQVTLSCSPISGHRSVSWYQQTPGQGLQFLFEYFSETQRNKGNFPGRFSGRQFSNSRSEMNVSTLELGDSALYLCASTLSSGGAYNEQFFGPGTRLTVL.

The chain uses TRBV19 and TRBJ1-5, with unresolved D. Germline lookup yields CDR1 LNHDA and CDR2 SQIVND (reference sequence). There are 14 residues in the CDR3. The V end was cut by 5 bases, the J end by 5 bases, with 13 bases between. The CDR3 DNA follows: TGTGCCAGTAGTCCCTCCTCCCGTTATCAGCCCCAGCATTTT. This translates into CASSPSSRYQPQHF.

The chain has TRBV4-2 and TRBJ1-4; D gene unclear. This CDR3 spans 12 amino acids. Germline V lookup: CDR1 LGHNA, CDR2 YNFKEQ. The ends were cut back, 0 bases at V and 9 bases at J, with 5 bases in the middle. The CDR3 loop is CASSQDYQKLFF. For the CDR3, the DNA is TGTGCCAGCAGCCAAGATTATCAAAAACTGTTTTTT.

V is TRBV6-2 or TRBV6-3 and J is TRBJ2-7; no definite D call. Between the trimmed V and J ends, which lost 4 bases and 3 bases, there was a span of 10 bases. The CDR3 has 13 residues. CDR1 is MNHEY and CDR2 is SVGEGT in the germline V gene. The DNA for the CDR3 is TGTGCCAGCAGTTCCCAGCGCCACTACGAGCAGTACTTC. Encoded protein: CASSSQRHYEQYF.

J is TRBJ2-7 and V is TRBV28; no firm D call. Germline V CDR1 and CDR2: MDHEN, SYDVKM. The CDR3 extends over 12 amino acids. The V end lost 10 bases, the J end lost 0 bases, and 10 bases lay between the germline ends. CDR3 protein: CATESSSYEQYF. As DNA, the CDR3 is TGTGCCACCGAGTCTAGCTCCTACGAGCAGTACTTC.

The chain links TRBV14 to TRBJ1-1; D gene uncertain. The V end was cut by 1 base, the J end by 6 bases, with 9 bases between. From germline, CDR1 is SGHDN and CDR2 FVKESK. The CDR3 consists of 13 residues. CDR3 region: CASSQVRRAEAFF. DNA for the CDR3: TGTGCCAGCAGCCAAGTGCGAAGGGCTGAAGCTTTCTTT. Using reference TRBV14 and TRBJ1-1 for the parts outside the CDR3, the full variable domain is EAGVTQFPSHSVIEKGQTVTLRCDPISGHDNLYWYRRVMGKEIKFLLHFVKESKQDESGMPNNRFLAERTGGTYSTLKVQPAELEDSGVYFCASSQVRRAEAFFGQGTRLTVV.